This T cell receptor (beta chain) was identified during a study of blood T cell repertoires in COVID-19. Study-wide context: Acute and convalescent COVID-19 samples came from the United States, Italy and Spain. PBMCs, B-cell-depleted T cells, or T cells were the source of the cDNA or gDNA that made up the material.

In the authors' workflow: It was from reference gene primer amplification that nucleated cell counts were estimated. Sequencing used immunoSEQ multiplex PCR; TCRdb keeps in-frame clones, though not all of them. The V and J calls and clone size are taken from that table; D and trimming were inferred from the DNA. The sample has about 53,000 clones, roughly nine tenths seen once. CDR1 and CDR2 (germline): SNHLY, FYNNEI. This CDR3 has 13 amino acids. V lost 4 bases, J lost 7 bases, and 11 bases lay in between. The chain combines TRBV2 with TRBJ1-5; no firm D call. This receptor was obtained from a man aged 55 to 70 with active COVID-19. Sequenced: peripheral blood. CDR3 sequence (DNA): TGTGCCAGCAGTGGGCGGGTGGGACAGCCCCAGCATTTT. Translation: CASSGRVGQPQHF.